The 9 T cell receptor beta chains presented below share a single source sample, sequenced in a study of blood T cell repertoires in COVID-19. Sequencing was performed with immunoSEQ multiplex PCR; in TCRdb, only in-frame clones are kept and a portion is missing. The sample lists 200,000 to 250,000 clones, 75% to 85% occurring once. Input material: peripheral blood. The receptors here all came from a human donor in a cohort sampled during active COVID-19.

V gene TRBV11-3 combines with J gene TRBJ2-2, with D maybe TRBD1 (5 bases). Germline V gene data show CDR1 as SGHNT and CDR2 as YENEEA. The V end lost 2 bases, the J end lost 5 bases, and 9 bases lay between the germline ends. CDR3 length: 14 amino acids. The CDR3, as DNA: TGTGCCAGCAGCTTACAGGGTGGAACCGGGGAGCTGTTTTTT. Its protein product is CASSLQGGTGELFF.

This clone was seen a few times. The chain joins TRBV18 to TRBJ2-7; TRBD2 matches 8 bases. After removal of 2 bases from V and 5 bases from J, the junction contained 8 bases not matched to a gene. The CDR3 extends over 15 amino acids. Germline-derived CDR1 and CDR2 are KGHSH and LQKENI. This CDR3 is CASSPLVAGIHEQYF. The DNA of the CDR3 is TGTGCCAGCTCACCATTGGTAGCGGGAATCCACGAGCAGTACTTC.

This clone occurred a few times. CDR3 residues: CATSRDFGGVVEQYF. The CDR3 region has the DNA TGTGCCACCAGCAGAGATTTTGGAGGGGTAGTCGAGCAGTACTTC. The genes are TRBV15 and TRBJ2-7, with a tentative D call TRBD2 (6 bases). Per germline, CDR1 LNHNV and CDR2 YYDKDF (reference sequence). CDR3 length: 15 amino acids. V lost 0 bases, J lost 6 bases, and 15 bases lay in between.

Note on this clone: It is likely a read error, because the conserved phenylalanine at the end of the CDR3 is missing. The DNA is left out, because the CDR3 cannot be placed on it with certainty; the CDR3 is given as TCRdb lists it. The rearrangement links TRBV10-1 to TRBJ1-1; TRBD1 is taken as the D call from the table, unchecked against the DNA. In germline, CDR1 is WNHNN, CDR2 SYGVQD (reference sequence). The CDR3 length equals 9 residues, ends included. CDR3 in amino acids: CASRTSDRE.

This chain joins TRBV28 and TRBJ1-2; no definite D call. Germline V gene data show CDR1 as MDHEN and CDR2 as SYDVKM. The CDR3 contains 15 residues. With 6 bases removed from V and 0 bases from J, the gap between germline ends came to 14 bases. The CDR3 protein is CASRLAVSANYGYTF. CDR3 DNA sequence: TGTGCCAGCAGACTAGCCGTTTCGGCTAACTATGGCTACACCTTC.

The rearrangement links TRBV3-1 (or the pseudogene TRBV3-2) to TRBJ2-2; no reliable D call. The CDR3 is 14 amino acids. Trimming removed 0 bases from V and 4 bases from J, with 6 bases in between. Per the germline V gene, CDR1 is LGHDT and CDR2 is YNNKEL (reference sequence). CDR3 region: CASSQEKSTGELFF. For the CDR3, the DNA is TGTGCCAGCAGCCAAGAAAAGAGCACCGGGGAGCTGTTTTTT.

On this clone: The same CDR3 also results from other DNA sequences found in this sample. The CDR3 region has the DNA TGTGCCATCAGTGGCGCAGGGGGCTACGAGCAGTACTTC. Translating it yields CAISGAGGYEQYF. The chain carries TRBV10-3 and TRBJ2-7; 7 bases are shared with TRBD1. In germline, CDR1 is ENHRY, CDR2 SYGVKD. Trimming removed 4 bases from V and 3 bases from J; junction bases left unmatched: 3. The CDR3 length is 13 residues.

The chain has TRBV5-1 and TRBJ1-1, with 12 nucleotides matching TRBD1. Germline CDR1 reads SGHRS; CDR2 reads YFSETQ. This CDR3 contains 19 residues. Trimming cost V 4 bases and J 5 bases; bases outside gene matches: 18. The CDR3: CASSASGTGGTSFGTEAFF. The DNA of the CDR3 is TGCGCCAGCAGCGCCTCCGGGACAGGGGGCACCTCTTTCGGAACTGAAGCTTTCTTT.

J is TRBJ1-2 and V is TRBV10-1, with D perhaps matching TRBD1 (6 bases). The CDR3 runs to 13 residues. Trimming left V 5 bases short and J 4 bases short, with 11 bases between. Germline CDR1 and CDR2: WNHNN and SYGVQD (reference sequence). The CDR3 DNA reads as TGCGCCAGCAGTCCAGGGGATGTCTATGGCTACACCTTC. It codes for CASSPGDVYGYTF.